This TCR beta chain was obtained from a study of technical replicates of blood from several donors. Generated by immunoSEQ multiplex PCR, the TCRdb table keeps only in-frame clones and is missing some. The repertoire consists of over 50,000 clones, with 70% to 90% occurring once and the leading ten covering around 5.3%. This clone turned up a few times. Sequencing used PBMCs. The TCR comes from a human donor in good health. Some clones in this sample may be carry-over from other donors' samples.

This chain's CDR3 is CASRQSTDTQYF. In DNA form, the CDR3 reads TGTGCCAGTAGACAGAGCACAGATACGCAGTATTTT. This rearrangement joins TRBV19 to TRBJ2-3; D remains unclear. The V end was cut by 6 bases, the J end by 0 bases, with 4 bases between. This CDR3 has 12 amino acids. CDR1 is LNHDA and CDR2 is SQIVND in the germline V gene (reference sequence).